These 27 T cell receptor beta chains came from one sample sequenced in a study of HIV-infected patients and healthy controls. Roughly three months, about 14 weeks, into antiretroviral therapy, follow-up blood was collected. Whole blood was used without fractionation, so all unsorted peripheral T cells were included. cDNA was made from around 0.5 ug RNA using alpha and beta constant primers. Alpha and beta chain libraries were made separately by chain-specific third strand synthesis with multiplexing indices. TCRdb reanalysed the 5' RACE reads using MiXCR and keeps one entry per CDR3 protein. The table lists a few thousand distinct CDR3 sequences, less than 6.5% of them singletons. Sequencing used blood, obtained during antiretroviral therapy. The receptor source for this set is an adult with HIV infection.

A few counts support this clonotype. The chain employs TRBV23-1 and TRBJ2-7; D is undetermined. TRBV23-1 is an open reading frame whose function is uncertain. The ends were cut back, 4 bases at V and 6 bases at J, with 19 bases in the middle. The CDR3 totals 15 residues. CDR3 sequence: CASSLNRRVLGEQYF. CDR3 sequence (DNA): TGCGCCAGCAGTCTAAACCGACGGGTCCTGGGCGAGCAGTACTTC.

This clonotype rates as medium-sized (0.01 to 0.1%). The V and J genes are TRBV7-2 and TRBJ1-1; D gene uncertain. Between the trimmed V and J ends, which lost 5 bases and 1 base, there was a span of 8 bases. There are 13 residues in the CDR3. Germline V gene lookup returns CDR1 SGHTA and CDR2 FQGNSA. The CDR3 loop reads CASSPTWNTEAFF. For the CDR3, the DNA is TGTGCCAGCAGCCCCACGTGGAACACTGAAGCTTTCTTT.

This clonotype is medium-sized in the sample. This sequence joins TRBV27 and TRBJ1-2; perhaps TRBD1 as D (5 bases). The V and J ends lost 5 bases and 3 bases respectively, with 19 bases between them. The CDR3 is 16 amino acids. Germline lookup yields CDR1 MNHEY and CDR2 SMNVEV (reference sequence). The CDR3 nucleotides read TGTGCCAGCAGTCCGGGACTTGGTGAGATAGACTATGGCTACACCTTC. It codes for CASSPGLGEIDYGYTF.

This clonotype occurred many times. The gene calls are TRBV3-1 and TRBJ2-4, with TRBD2 matching 8 bases. V lost 0 bases, J lost 0 bases, and 10 bases stayed unmatched. Germline V CDR1 and CDR2: LGHDT, YNNKEL (reference sequence). The CDR3 is 19 residues long. The CDR3 DNA sequence: TGTGCCAGCAGCCAAGATATGGCTAGCGGGCCTCTAGCCAAAAACATTCAGTACTTC. Translating it yields CASSQDMASGPLAKNIQYF.

This clonotype is medium-sized within its sample. The rearrangement joins TRBV7-8 to TRBJ1-1; D possibly corresponds to TRBD1 (5 bases). The V end was cut by 5 bases, the J end by 0 bases, with 13 bases between. The CDR3 spans 15 residues. The V gene's germline CDR1 is SGHVS and CDR2 FQNEAQ. The CDR3 coding sequence is TGTGCCAGCAGCGTCCAGGGTCAATTGAACACTGAAGCTTTCTTT. As protein: CASSVQGQLNTEAFF.

CDR3 loop: CASSSYRGRGTDTQYF. DNA of the CDR3: TGTGCCAGCAGCTCATACAGGGGGCGCGGAACAGATACGCAGTATTTT. The chain combines TRBV11-2 with TRBJ2-3; 9 nucleotides match TRBD1. CDR1 and CDR2 from the germline V gene are SGHAT and FQNNGV. After removal of 4 bases from V and 3 bases from J, the junction contained 8 bases not matched to a gene. This CDR3 has 16 amino acids.

This clonotype is medium-sized (0.01 to 0.1%) in the sample. This sequence joins TRBV6-5 and TRBJ2-3; D uncertain. Germline loops: CDR1 MNHEY, CDR2 SVGAGI. The CDR3 is 16 residues long. The V end lost 0 bases, the J end lost 0 bases, and 10 bases lay between the germline ends. CDR3 sequence reads: CASSYSNFGSTDTQYF. Written as DNA, the CDR3 is TGTGCCAGCAGTTACTCGAATTTTGGCAGCACAGATACGCAGTATTTT.

The V call is TRBV13, the J call TRBJ1-2, with TRBD1 identical over 8 bases. After removal of 5 bases from V and 2 bases from J, the junction contained 31 bases not matched to a gene. The CDR3 contains 23 residues. The germline CDR1 and CDR2 sequences are PRHDT and FYEKMQ (reference sequence). This CDR3 reads CASSDGIPSSSGTGFPGNYGYTF. As DNA, the CDR3 is TGTGCCAGCAGCGACGGCATTCCTTCCTCATCCGGGACAGGCTTTCCCGGGAACTATGGCTACACCTTC.

This clonotype qualifies as medium-sized. The J gene is TRBJ1-2, the V gene TRBV20-1, with D maybe TRBD1 (6 bases). Trimming shortened V by 0 bases and J by 6 bases, and 14 bases separated the two germline ends. The CDR3 is 14 residues long. CDR1 is DFQATT and CDR2 is SNEGSKA in the germline V gene (reference sequence). CDR3 bases: TGCAGTGCTAGAGATCTAACAGGGTTTGATGGCTACACCTTC. Protein product: CSARDLTGFDGYTF.

V gene TRBV5-1 combines with J gene TRBJ2-7, with D perhaps TRBD2 (6 bases). The CDR3 spans 19 residues. CDR1 and CDR2 from the germline V gene are SGHRS and YFSETQ. Trimming removed 1 base from V and 0 bases from J, with 23 bases in between. CDR3 DNA: TGCGCCAGCAGCTTGCCGGTGCTCGAAGGGGAGGCCTTCTCCTACGAGCAGTACTTC. Its translation is CASSLPVLEGEAFSYEQYF.

In its sample, this clonotype is medium-sized. This chain uses TRBV7-9 with TRBJ2-3; 9 nucleotides agree with TRBD2. This CDR3 comprises 16 residues. Per the germline V gene, CDR1 is SEHNR and CDR2 is FQNEAQ (reference sequence). J was trimmed by 2 bases and V by 3 bases; bases with no gene match: 6. The CDR3 sequence: CASSLSTSGATDTQYF. CDR3 nucleotide sequence: TGTGCCAGCAGCTTGTCGACTAGCGGAGCCACAGATACGCAGTATTTT. Full variable domain (remainder filled in from reference TRBV7-9 and TRBJ2-3): DTGVSQNPRHKITKRGQNVTFRCDPISEHNRLYWYRQTLGQGPEFLTYFQNEAQLEKSRLLSDRFSAERPKGSFSTLEIQRTEQGDSAMYLCASSLSTSGATDTQYFGPGTRLTVL.

The chain links TRBV10-3 to TRBJ2-1, with D maybe TRBD1 (5 bases). The CDR3 spans 15 residues. Per the germline V gene, CDR1 is ENHRY and CDR2 is SYGVKD. V was pared by 3 bases and J by 1 base, with 10 bases between. CDR3 region: CAISDKGASYNEQFF. The CDR3 DNA is TGTGCCATCAGTGATAAAGGGGCATCCTACAATGAGCAGTTCTTC.

The chain joins TRBV7-2 to TRBJ2-3, with D maybe TRBD2 (6 bases). V was pared by 7 bases and J by 6 bases, with 20 bases between. This CDR3 is built from 15 residues. Germline-derived CDR1 and CDR2 are SGHTA and FQGNSA. In DNA, the CDR3 is TGTGCCAGCACGACCCAGTCCGGGAGACTTGATACGCAGTATTTT. Its protein is CASTTQSGRLDTQYF.

This clonotype was detected a few times. Written as DNA, the CDR3 is TGTGCCAGCAGTTTAAGGGCAGGAGGGGACACTGAAGCTTTCTTT. This gives the protein CASSLRAGGDTEAFF. The chain uses TRBV28 and TRBJ1-1; weak D call: TRBD1 (5 bases). This CDR3 region has 15 residues. The V end lost 2 bases, the J end lost 3 bases, and 13 bases lay between the germline ends. Per the germline V gene, CDR1 is MDHEN and CDR2 is SYDVKM. The full variable domain, its missing parts supplied by reference TRBV28 and TRBJ1-1, is DVKVTQSSRYLVKRTGEKVFLECVQDMDHENMFWYRQDPGLGLRLIYFSYDVKMKEKGDIPEGYSVSREKKERFSLILESASTNQTSMYLCASSLRAGGDTEAFFGQGTRLTVV.

This clonotype is medium-sized by share. The rearrangement joins TRBV2 to TRBJ1-1; no clear D. Germline CDR1 is SNHLY and CDR2 is FYNNEI. This CDR3 has 15 residues. V lost 2 bases to trimming and J lost 0 bases, with 10 bases between them. The CDR3 nucleotides read TGTGCCAGCAGTGAACCGCGGAGGGTGAACACTGAAGCTTTCTTT. Amino acids: CASSEPRRVNTEAFF.

By proportion, this clonotype is medium-sized. As DNA, the CDR3 is TGTGCCAGCAGTTACGTCCGGAATGGCTCCTACGAGCAGTACTTC. Its translation is CASSYVRNGSYEQYF. The genes are TRBV6-2 or TRBV6-3 and TRBJ2-7; no firm D call. Trimming pared 2 bases from V and 0 bases from J, leaving 11 bases between. The CDR3 has 15 amino acids. Germline V CDR1 and CDR2: MNHEY, SVGEGT.

This clonotype was detected only a few times. This chain connects TRBV15 to TRBJ2-3, with D perhaps TRBD1 or TRBD2 (6 bases each). V lost 4 bases, J lost 2 bases, and 16 bases lay in between. The CDR3 is 16 amino acids. Germline CDR1 LNHNV, CDR2 YYDKDF (reference sequence). The CDR3 protein is CATSKEGGANTDTQYF. The CDR3 DNA reads as TGTGCCACCAGCAAAGAGGGGGGAGCCAACACAGATACGCAGTATTTT.

V usage is TRBV7-2 and J usage is TRBJ2-5, with D possibly being TRBD1 (6 bases). Looked up from germline, CDR1 is SGHTA and CDR2 is FQGNSA. Trimming removed 6 bases at V and 3 bases at J, with 14 bases between. This CDR3 region has 14 residues. In nucleotides, the CDR3 is TGTGCCAGCAGTTTGACAGGCCCTAAAGAGACCCAGTACTTC. Its translation is CASSLTGPKETQYF.

This clonotype is labeled as medium-sized. This sequence joins TRBV29-1 and TRBJ2-2; 9 bases map to TRBD2. V lost 6 bases to trimming and J lost 5 bases; unmatched junction nucleotides: 13. In germline, CDR1 is SQVTM, CDR2 ANQGSEA. The length of the CDR3 is 16 residues. CDR3 sequence (DNA): TGCAGCGTCGCCGCCTCAGCTAGCGGGGTTACCGGGGAGCTGTTTTTT. Its protein is CSVAASASGVTGELFF.

This clonotype has a count of ten or more. The chain employs TRBV30 and TRBJ2-3; 12 bases match TRBD2. The CDR3 loop spans 16 amino acids. V was clipped by 3 bases and J by 4 bases; unmatched bases: 8. Germline V gives CDR1 GTSNPN, CDR2 SVGIG (reference sequence). DNA of the CDR3: TGTGCCTGGAGGCTAGCGGGAGGGTCTGGGGCAGATACGCAGTATTTT. Its translation: CAWRLAGGSGADTQYF.

This clonotype counts as medium-sized. The V call is TRBV29-1, the J call TRBJ2-1; D uncertain. V lost 2 bases to trimming and J lost 3 bases, with 2 bases between them. Germline V gene lookup returns CDR1 SQVTM and CDR2 ANQGSEA. This CDR3 has 11 residues. In nucleotides, the CDR3 is TGCAGCGTTGAACGCTACAATGAGCAGTTCTTC. It specifies CSVERYNEQFF.

J is TRBJ2-1 and V is TRBV29-1, with 7 bases identical to TRBD1. With V trimmed by 1 base and J by 8 bases, 5 bases remained unmatched. The CDR3 spans 13 residues. CDR1 is SQVTM and CDR2 is ANQGSEA in the germline V gene. CDR3 coding DNA: TGCAGCGTTGAAGTCGACAGGGCCGATGAGCAGTTCTTC. It encodes CSVEVDRADEQFF.

This clonotype was seen many times. This chain links TRBV27 with TRBJ1-2; D may be TRBD1 (5 bases). This CDR3 spans 13 amino acids. CDR1 is MNHEY and CDR2 is SMNVEV in the germline V gene (reference sequence). V lost 5 bases, J lost 0 bases, and 7 bases lay in between. The CDR3, as DNA: TGTGCCAGCAGTCCGACAGCTAACTATGGCTACACCTTC. Protein sequence: CASSPTANYGYTF.

This clonotype was observed a few times. CDR3 residues: CASTPGQGYSYEQYF. The CDR3 DNA sequence: TGTGCCAGCACCCCTGGACAGGGCTACTCCTACGAGCAGTACTTC. The chain combines TRBV6-6 with TRBJ2-7, with 8 bases matching TRBD1. From germline, CDR1 is MNHNY and CDR2 SVGAGI (reference sequence). The V and J ends lost 7 bases and 0 bases, in that order; junction bases with no gene match: 8. The CDR3 runs 15 residues.

In its sample, this clonotype ranks as medium-sized. V is TRBV5-4 and J is TRBJ2-3; the match to TRBD2 covers 9 bases. CDR3 length: 16 amino acids. V was pared by 9 bases and J by 4 bases, with 15 bases of the junction left unmatched. Germline values: CDR1 SGHNT, CDR2 YYREEE (reference sequence). The CDR3 protein is CATHRAGTSRSDTQYF. In DNA form, the CDR3 reads TGTGCCACACACCGGGCCGGGACTAGCAGGTCAGATACGCAGTATTTT.

This clonotype was counted at least ten times. The CDR3 region has the DNA TGTGCCAGCAGGACTCTCCTGACAGGGGGGACAGATACGCAGTATTTT. Translated, it gives CASRTLLTGGTDTQYF. The chain employs TRBV12-3 or TRBV12-4 and TRBJ2-3; 9 nucleotides agree with TRBD1. J lost 3 bases, V lost 6 bases, and 10 bases had no gene match. This CDR3 spans 16 amino acids.

By share of the sample, this clonotype is large (0.1 to 1%). The rearrangement uses TRBV12-3 or TRBV12-4 and TRBJ1-2, with TRBD1 identical over 7 bases. The CDR3 is 12 residues long. With 6 bases clipped from V and 4 bases from J, the junction kept 2 bases outside the gene matches. CDR3 in DNA: TGTGCCAGCAGCCAGGGGGGCTATGGCTACACCTTC. This sequence encodes CASSQGGYGYTF.